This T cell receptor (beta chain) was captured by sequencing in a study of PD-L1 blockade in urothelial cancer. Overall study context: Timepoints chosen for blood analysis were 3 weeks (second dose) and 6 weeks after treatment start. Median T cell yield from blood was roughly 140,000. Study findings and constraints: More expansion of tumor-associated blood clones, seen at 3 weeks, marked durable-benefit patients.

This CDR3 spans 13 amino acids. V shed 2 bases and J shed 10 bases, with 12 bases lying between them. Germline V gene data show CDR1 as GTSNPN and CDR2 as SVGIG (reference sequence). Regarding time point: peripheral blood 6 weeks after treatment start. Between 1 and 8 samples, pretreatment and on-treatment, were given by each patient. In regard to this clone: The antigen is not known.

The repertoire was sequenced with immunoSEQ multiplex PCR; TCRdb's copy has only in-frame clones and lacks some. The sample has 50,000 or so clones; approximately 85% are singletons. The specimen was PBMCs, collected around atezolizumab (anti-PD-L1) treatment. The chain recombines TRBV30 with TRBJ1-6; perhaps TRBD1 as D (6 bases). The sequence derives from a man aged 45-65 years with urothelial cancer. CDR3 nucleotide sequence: TGTGCCTGGAGTCAGATACAGGGCTCACCCCTCCACTTT. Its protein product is CAWSQIQGSPLHF.